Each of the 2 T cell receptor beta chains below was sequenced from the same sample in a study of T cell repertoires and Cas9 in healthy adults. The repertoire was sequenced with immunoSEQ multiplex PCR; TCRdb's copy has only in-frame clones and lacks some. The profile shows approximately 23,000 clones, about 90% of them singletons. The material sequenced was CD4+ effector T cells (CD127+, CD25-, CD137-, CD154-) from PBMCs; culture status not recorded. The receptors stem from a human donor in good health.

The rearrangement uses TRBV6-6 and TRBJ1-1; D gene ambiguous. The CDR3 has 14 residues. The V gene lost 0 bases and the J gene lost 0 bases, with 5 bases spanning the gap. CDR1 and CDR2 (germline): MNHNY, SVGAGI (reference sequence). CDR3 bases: TGTGCCAGCAGTTACTCGAACATGAACACTGAAGCTTTCTTT. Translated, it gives CASSYSNMNTEAFF.

CDR3 coding DNA: TGTGCCAGCAGTACCGAGGGAAACGGGAATCAGCCCCAGCATTTT. Its translation is CASSTEGNGNQPQHF. The chain carries TRBV6-6 and TRBJ1-5; D is unresolved. CDR3 length: 15 residues. V lost 5 bases, J lost 4 bases, and 15 bases lay in between. Germline lookup yields CDR1 MNHNY and CDR2 SVGAGI (reference sequence).